This T cell receptor (beta chain) came from a study of response to subunit inactivated influenza vaccine. Study-wide points: Researchers suggested that each seasonal influenza vaccination recruits few new T cells.

On this clonotype: Its antigen remains unidentified.

TCRdb redid the calling of the RT-PCR reads with MiXCR, one entry per CDR3 protein. Here the sample spans around 790,000 distinct CDR3 sequences, 21% being singletons. The TCR sequence derives from a man aged 45-60 years who received an inactivated influenza vaccine. This sample comprised PBMCs from blood, obtained more than 4 days after vaccination.

The CDR3 reads CSARDRLTGFGTEAFF. CDR3 nucleotides: TGCAGTGCTAGAGACCGATTGACAGGGTTTGGCACTGAAGCTTTCTTT. The V gene is TRBV20-1, the J gene TRBJ1-1, with 7 bases fitting TRBD1. The J segment lost 4 bases and the V segment lost 0 bases, leaving 11 bases of the junction unmatched. The CDR3 has 16 residues. Germline V lookup: CDR1 DFQATT, CDR2 SNEGSKA (reference sequence).